A single sample is the source of the 5 T cell receptor beta chains below, sequenced in a study of cytomegalovirus exposure and HLA in healthy donors. The PCR had 60 Vbeta and 13 Jbeta primers. This table comes from immunoSEQ multiplex PCR, and its TCRdb copy is limited to in-frame clones, with some not included. The listing records 50,000 to 60,000 clones. The sample comprised PBMCs. The receptors stem from a woman in her forties or fifties in good health and CMV-seropositive.

The rearrangement links TRBV19 to TRBJ1-4, with no clear D. Trimming shortened V by 8 bases and J by 2 bases, and 12 bases separated the two germline ends. Germline-derived CDR1 and CDR2 are LNHDA and SQIVND (reference sequence). The CDR3 consists of 14 residues. CDR3 loop: CASCRGKTNEKLFF. The CDR3 region has the DNA TGTGCCAGTTGTCGGGGTAAGACTAATGAAAAACTGTTTTTT.

The CDR3 DNA reads as TGTGCCTGGAGACGGTGGAGCTCCTATAATTCACCCCTCCACTTT. It yields the protein CAWRRWSSYNSPLHF. The genes are TRBV30 and TRBJ1-6, with D unresolved. This CDR3 region has 15 residues. Germline CDR1 reads GTSNPN; CDR2 reads SVGIG (reference sequence). Trimming took 3 bases from V and 0 from J, leaving 9 bases between them. Full variable domain (rest looked up from reference TRBV30 and TRBJ1-6): SQTIHQWPATLVQPVGSPLSLECTVEGTSNPNLYWYRQAAGRGLQLLFYSVGIGQISSEVPQNLSASRPQDRQFILSSKKLLLSDSGFYLCAWRRWSSYNSPLHFGNGTRLTVT.

V and J are TRBV11-3 and TRBJ1-1; a weak D match, TRBD1 (6 bases). Germline V gene data show CDR1 as SGHNT and CDR2 as YENEEA. Trimming removed 3 bases from V and 4 bases from J, with 9 bases in between. This CDR3 region has 13 residues. This CDR3 is CASSLGASTEAFF. CDR3 DNA: TGTGCCAGCAGCTTGGGGGCGAGCACTGAAGCTTTCTTT. The whole variable domain, remainder taken from reference TRBV11-3 and TRBJ1-1, is EAGVVQSPRYKIIEKKQPVAFWCNPISGHNTLYWYLQNLGQGPELLIRYENEEAVDDSQLPKDRFSAERLKGVDSTLKIQPAELGDSAVYLCASSLGASTEAFFGQGTRLTVV.

The chain links TRBV6-1 to TRBJ2-7, with D possibly being TRBD1 (6 bases). Germline values: CDR1 MNHNS, CDR2 SASEGT. The V and J ends lost 3 bases and 6 bases respectively, with 18 bases between them. CDR3 length equals 15 residues. The CDR3 region has the DNA TGTGCCAGCAGTGACCCAGGGGTCAATTACGGCGAGCAGTACTTC. It codes for CASSDPGVNYGEQYF.

CDR3 sequence reads: CASSKTGEEAYEQYF. The CDR3 DNA follows: TGTGCCAGCTCAAAAACGGGTGAGGAAGCCTACGAGCAGTACTTC. The chain recombines TRBV18 with TRBJ2-5; D is undetermined. The DNA end is more similar to TRBJ2-7, so the J call may be wrong. CDR1 is KGHSH, CDR2 LQKENI, per germline. The CDR3 sequence is 15 residues long.